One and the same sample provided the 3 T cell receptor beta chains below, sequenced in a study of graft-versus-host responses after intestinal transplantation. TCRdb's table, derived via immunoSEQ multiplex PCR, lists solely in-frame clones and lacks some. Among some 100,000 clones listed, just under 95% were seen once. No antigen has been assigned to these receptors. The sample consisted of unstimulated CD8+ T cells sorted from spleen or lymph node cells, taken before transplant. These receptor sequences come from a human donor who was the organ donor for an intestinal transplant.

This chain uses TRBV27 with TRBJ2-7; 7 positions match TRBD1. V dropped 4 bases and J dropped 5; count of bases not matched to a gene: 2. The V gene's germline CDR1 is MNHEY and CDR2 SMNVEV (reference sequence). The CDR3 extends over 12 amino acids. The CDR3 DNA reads TGTGCCAGCAGTTCGACAGGGAACGAGCAGTACTTC. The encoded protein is CASSSTGNEQYF.

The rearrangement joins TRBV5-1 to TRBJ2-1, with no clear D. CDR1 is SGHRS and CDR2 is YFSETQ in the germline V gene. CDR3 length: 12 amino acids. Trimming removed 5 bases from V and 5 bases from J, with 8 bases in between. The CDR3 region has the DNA TGCGCCAGCAGTCCCTCGGACAATGAGCAGTTCTTC. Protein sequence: CASSPSDNEQFF.

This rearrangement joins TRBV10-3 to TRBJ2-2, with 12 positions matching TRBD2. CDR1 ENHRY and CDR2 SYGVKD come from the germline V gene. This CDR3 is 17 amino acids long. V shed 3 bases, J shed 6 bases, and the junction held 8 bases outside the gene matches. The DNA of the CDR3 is TGTGCCATCAGTGACCCCATGGGGACTAGCGGGTCCGGGGAGCTGTTTTTT. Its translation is CAISDPMGTSGSGELFF.